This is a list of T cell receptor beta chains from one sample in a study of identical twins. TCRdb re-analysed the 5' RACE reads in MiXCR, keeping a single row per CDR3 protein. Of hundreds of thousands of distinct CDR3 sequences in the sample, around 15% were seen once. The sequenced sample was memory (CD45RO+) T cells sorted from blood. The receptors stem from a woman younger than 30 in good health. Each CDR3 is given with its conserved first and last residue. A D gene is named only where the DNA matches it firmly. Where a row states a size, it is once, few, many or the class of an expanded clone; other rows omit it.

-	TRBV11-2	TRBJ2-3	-	CASSLDGSGSTDTQYF	TGTGCCAGCAGCTTAGATGGTTCGGGGAGCACAGATACGCAGTATTTT
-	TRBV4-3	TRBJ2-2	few	CASSQDSRLDRIGELFF	TGCGCCAGCAGCCAAGATTCGCGCCTAGACAGGATAGGGGAGCTGTTTTTT
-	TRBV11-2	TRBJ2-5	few	CASSLSSQTQYF	TGTGCCAGCAGCTTAAGCTCGCAGACCCAGTACTTC
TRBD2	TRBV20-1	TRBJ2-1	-	CSARVLAGDYNEQFF	TGCAGTGCAAGAGTACTAGCGGGAGATTACAATGAGCAGTTCTTC
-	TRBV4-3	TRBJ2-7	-	CASSRTQGAGYEQYF	TGCGCCAGCAGCCGCACACAGGGCGCGGGATACGAGCAGTACTTC
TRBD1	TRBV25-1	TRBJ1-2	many	CASSASGGGDYGYTF	TGTGCCAGCAGTGCTTCAGGGGGGGGTGACTATGGCTACACCTTC
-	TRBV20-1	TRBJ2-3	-	CSARVSGRDTDTQYF	TGCAGTGCTAGAGTGTCCGGACGAGACACAGATACGCAGTATTTT
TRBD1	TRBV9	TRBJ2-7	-	CASSVCTGGYEQYF	TGTGCCAGCAGCGTATGCACAGGGGGCTACGAGCAGTACTTC
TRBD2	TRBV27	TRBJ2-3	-	CASSLSVAGVSDTQYF	TGTGCCAGCAGTTTATCGGTAGCGGGAGTATCAGATACGCAGTATTTT
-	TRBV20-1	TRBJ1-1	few	CSAFPGGGYTEAFF	TGCAGTGCTTTTCCCGGTGGGGGCTACACTGAAGCTTTCTTT
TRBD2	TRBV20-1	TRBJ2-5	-	CSARDLTSGNQETQYF	TGCAGTGCTAGAGATTTGACTAGCGGCAACCAAGAGACCCAGTACTTC
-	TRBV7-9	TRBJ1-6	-	CASSFGEGSSPLHF	TGTGCCAGCAGCTTCGGAGAAGGTAGTTCACCCCTCCACTTT
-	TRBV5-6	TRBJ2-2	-	CASSACPCTGELFF	TGTGCCAGCAGCGCGTGTCCCTGCACCGGGGAGCTGTTTTTT
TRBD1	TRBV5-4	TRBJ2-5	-	CASRDREEQTQYF	TGTGCCAGCAGAGACAGGGAAGAGCAGACCCAGTACTTC
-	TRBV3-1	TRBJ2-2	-	CASSQGGYGELFF	TGTGCCAGCAGCCAAGGGGGTTACGGGGAGCTGTTTTTT
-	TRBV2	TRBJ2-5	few	CASMRASIETQYF	TGTGCCAGCATGCGGGCTAGTATTGAGACCCAGTACTTC
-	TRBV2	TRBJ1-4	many	CASSVSGVNEKLFF	TGTGCCAGCAGTGTCTCGGGAGTTAATGAAAAACTGTTTTTT
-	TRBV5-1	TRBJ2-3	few	CASSFDSGTDTQYF	TGCGCCAGCAGCTTCGACTCGGGCACAGATACGCAGTATTTT
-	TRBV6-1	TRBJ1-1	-	CASSRTVTMNTEAFF	TGTGCCAGCAGCCGGACAGTTACCATGAACACTGAAGCTTTCTTT
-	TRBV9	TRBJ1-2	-	CASSTGGNYGYTF	TGTGCCAGCAGCACGGGCGGAAACTATGGCTACACCTTC
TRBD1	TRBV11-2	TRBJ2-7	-	CASSSWDRGDGQYF	TGTGCCAGCAGCTCCTGGGACAGGGGTGATGGGCAGTACTTC
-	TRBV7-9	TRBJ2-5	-	CASSFGESETQYF	TGTGCCAGCAGCTTCGGTGAATCAGAGACCCAGTACTTC
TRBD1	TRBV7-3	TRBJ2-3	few	CASSSGQAVNADTQYF	TGTGCCAGCAGCTCCGGACAGGCCGTTAATGCAGATACGCAGTATTTT
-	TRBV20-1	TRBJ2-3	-	CSARIVAGTDTQYF	TGCAGTGCTAGAATCGTAGCCGGCACAGATACGCAGTATTTT
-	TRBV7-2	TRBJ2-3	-	CASSYETDTQYF	TGTGCCAGCAGCTACGAAACAGATACGCAGTATTTT
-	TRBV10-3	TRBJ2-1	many	CAISESWGSSYNEQFF	TGTGCCATCAGTGAGTCGTGGGGAAGCTCCTACAATGAGCAGTTCTTC
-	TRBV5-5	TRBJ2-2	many	CASSTGTLNTGELFF	TGTGCCAGCAGCACAGGGACTCTTAACACCGGGGAGCTGTTTTTT
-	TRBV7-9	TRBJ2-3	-	CASSLKTDTQYF	TGTGCCAGCAGCTTAAAGACAGATACGCAGTATTTT
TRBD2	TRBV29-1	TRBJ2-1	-	CSVAAVRGIAGTSSYNEQFF	TGCAGCGTTGCAGCAGTTCGTGGAATCGCGGGGACTAGCTCCTACAATGAGCAGTTCTTC
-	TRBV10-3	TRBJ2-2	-	CAISDRESFTGELFF	TGTGCCATCAGTGATAGGGAGTCGTTCACCGGGGAGCTGTTTTTT
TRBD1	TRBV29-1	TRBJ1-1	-	CSVARGMNTEAFF	TGCAGCGTTGCCAGGGGGATGAACACTGAAGCTTTCTTT
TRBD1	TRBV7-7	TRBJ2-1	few	CASSQGQGSHEQFF	TGTGCTAGCAGCCAGGGACAGGGGTCGCATGAGCAGTTCTTC
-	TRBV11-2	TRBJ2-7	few	CASRLGGGTYEQYF	TGTGCCAGCAGACTAGGTGGGGGGACCTACGAGCAGTACTTC
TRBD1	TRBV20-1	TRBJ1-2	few	CSAHTGGQGASGYTF	TGCAGTGCTCACACAGGCGGACAGGGGGCGTCGGGCTACACCTTC
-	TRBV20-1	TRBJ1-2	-	CSARDVQSGQGYTF	TGCAGTGCTAGAGATGTGCAGTCTGGCCAAGGCTACACCTTC
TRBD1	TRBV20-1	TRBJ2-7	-	CSNRGVDSDEQYF	TGCAGCAACAGGGGAGTCGATTCGGACGAGCAGTACTTC
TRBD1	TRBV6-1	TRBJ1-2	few	CATTGQPLNGYTF	TGTGCCACCACGGGACAGCCCCTGAATGGCTACACCTTC
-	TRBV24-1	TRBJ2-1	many	CATSDSSRQFF	TGTGCCACCAGTGATTCTAGCCGGCAGTTCTTC
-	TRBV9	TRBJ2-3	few	CASSVEGGGASTDTQYF	TGTGCCAGCAGCGTAGAGGGAGGCGGGGCTAGCACAGATACGCAGTATTTT
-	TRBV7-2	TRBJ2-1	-	CASSGAPNEQFF	TGTGCCAGCAGCGGGGCGCCCAATGAGCAGTTCTTC
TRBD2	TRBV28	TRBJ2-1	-	CASTASVGGLGEQFF	TGTGCCAGCACCGCCAGCGTGGGAGGGTTAGGGGAGCAGTTCTTC
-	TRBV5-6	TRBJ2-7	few	CASSLRTGNVYEQYF	TGTGCCAGCAGCTTGAGGACGGGTAATGTTTACGAGCAGTACTTC
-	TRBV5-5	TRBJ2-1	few	CASSLGAGRYNEQFF	TGTGCCAGCAGCTTAGGCGCGGGCAGGTACAATGAGCAGTTCTTC
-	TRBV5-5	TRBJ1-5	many	CASSFTGRIEPQHF	TGTGCCAGCAGCTTTACAGGTCGTATCGAACCCCAGCATTTT
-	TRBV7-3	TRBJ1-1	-	CASSLTGGGSTEAFF	TGTGCCAGCAGCTTAACAGGGGGGGGGAGTACTGAAGCTTTCTTT
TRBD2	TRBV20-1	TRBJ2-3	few	CSASPVLAGGADTQYF	TGCAGTGCTAGCCCTGTTCTAGCGGGAGGGGCAGATACGCAGTATTTT
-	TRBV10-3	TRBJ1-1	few	CAISQEQGRGTEAFF	TGTGCCATCAGTCAGGAACAGGGTAGGGGCACTGAAGCTTTCTTT
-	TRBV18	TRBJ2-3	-	CASSPPGSDTQYF	TGTGCCAGCTCACCACCTGGGTCAGATACGCAGTATTTT
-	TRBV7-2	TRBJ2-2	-	CASSSHPRNTGELFF	TGTGCCAGCAGCTCCCACCCGCGCAACACCGGGGAGCTGTTTTTT
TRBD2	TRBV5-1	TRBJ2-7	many	CASSFTSGTYEQYF	TGCGCCAGCAGCTTTACTAGCGGAACCTACGAGCAGTACTTC
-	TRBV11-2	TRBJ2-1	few	CASSSTTGTNEQFF	TGTGCCAGCAGCTCTACGACGGGTACCAATGAGCAGTTCTTC
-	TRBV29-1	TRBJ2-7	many	CSVGATGMGEQYF	TGCAGCGTCGGGGCTACAGGAATGGGCGAGCAGTACTTC
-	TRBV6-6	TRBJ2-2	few	CASSRESGELFF	TGTGCCAGCTCGAGGGAGTCCGGGGAGCTGTTTTTT
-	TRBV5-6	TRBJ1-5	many	CASSLGPNQPQHF	TGTGCCAGCAGCTTGGGCCCTAATCAGCCCCAGCATTTT
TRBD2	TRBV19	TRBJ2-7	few	CASSAFGTSGPEQYF	TGTGCCAGTAGCGCGTTTGGAACTAGCGGACCTGAGCAGTACTTC